The 2 T cell receptor beta chains given below trace back to one sample, sequenced in a study of CD8+CD57+ T cells in acquired aplastic anemia. All patients picked for sequencing had shown, by flow cytometry, an expansion of CD8+CD57+ cells. Genomic DNA, the template, was used for profiling of the TCR beta VDJ and CDR3. Using its own MiXCR run on the reads, TCRdb lists one record per CDR3 protein. The data contain just over 200,000 distinct CDR3 sequences, around three fifths of them singletons. Sequenced: sorted CD4+, CD8+, or CD8+CD57+ T cells (not recorded which) from PBMCs. These receptors originate from a human donor with aplastic anemia.

The chain combines TRBV7-2 with TRBJ1-3, with D tentatively TRBD1 (5 bases). This CDR3 region has 12 residues. Germline V lookup: CDR1 SGHTA, CDR2 FQGNSA. V dropped 3 bases and J dropped 15 bases, with 15 bases sitting between them. The CDR3 DNA reads as TGTGCCAGCAGCTTCCCCAGGGCCGCAGAATATTTT. Protein product: CASSFPRAAEYF.

The V gene is TRBV7-6, the J gene TRBJ2-1; D gene uncertain. CDR3 length: 16 residues. Trimming removed 6 bases from V and 5 bases from J, with 20 bases in between. Looked up from germline, CDR1 is SGHVS and CDR2 is FNYEAQ. The CDR3 DNA reads TGTGCCAGCAGTCCCGTTGGGGTATCCAGTCACAATGAGCAGTTCTTC. Protein sequence: CASSPVGVSSHNEQFF.